These 26 T cell receptor beta chains came from one sample sequenced in a study of T cells in tuberculosis. Data came from immunoSEQ multiplex PCR; TCRdb stores just in-frame clones and leaves some out. Seen here are 40,000 to 45,000 clones, 90% to 95% observed once, and the top ten hold about 1.8%. The sample comprised PBMCs. The receptor source for this set is a donor aged 10 to 29 with latent tuberculosis or without tuberculosis infection. Some clones in this sample may be carry-over from other donors' samples.

J is TRBJ1-3 and V is TRBV30, with 7 bases fitting TRBD1. V shed 0 bases and J 1 base; nucleotides not matched to a gene: 3. Germline CDR1 and CDR2: GTSNPN and SVGIG (reference sequence). The length of the CDR3 is 15 residues. The CDR3 spells CAWSVDRSSGNTIYF. The CDR3 coding sequence is TGTGCCTGGAGTGTGGACAGGAGTTCTGGAAACACCATATATTTT. Full variable domain (rest looked up from reference TRBV30 and TRBJ1-3): SQTIHQWPATLVQPVGSPLSLECTVEGTSNPNLYWYRQAAGRGLQLLFYSVGIGQISSEVPQNLSASRPQDRQFILSSKKLLLSDSGFYLCAWSVDRSSGNTIYFGEGSWLTVV.

The chain joins TRBV7-2 to TRBJ2-1, with TRBD2 matching 9 bases. Germline V gene data show CDR1 as SGHTA and CDR2 as FQGNSA. The CDR3 loop spans 15 amino acids. Trimming at V came to 2 bases and at J to 8 bases, leaving 7 bases not matched to a gene. The CDR3 region has the DNA TGTGCCAGCAGCTTACTGGTAGCGGGGGCCGATGAGCAGTTCTTC. Its translation: CASSLLVAGADEQFF.

Here the CDR3 DNA reads TGCGCCAGCAGCCAAGACTTTAATCAGCCCCAGCATTTT. This encodes CASSQDFNQPQHF. The V and J genes are TRBV4-1 and TRBJ1-5, with D unclear. Per the germline V gene, CDR1 is MGHRA and CDR2 is YSYEKL. This CDR3 has 13 amino acids. Between the trimmed V and J ends, which lost 0 bases and 4 bases, there was a span of 4 bases.

The count of this clone is one. The chain links TRBV19 to TRBJ1-1; 7 bases line up with TRBD1. The length of the CDR3 is 13 residues. V trimming: 9 bases; J trimming: 5 bases; junction bases outside the gene matches: 9. CDR1 is LNHDA and CDR2 is SQIVND in the germline V gene (reference sequence). CDR3 nucleotides: TGTGCCAGCGATGACAGGGACTCAACTGAAGCTTTCTTT. This translates into CASDDRDSTEAFF.

The rearrangement joins TRBV5-8 to TRBJ2-2; 7 bases fit TRBD2. This CDR3 is 17 amino acids long. Germline V CDR1 and CDR2: SGHTS, YDEGEE. V was clipped by 0 bases and J by 1 base; unmatched bases: 6. CDR3: CASSLVGLAVNTGELFF. The CDR3 nucleotides are TGTGCCAGCAGCTTGGTGGGCCTAGCGGTGAACACCGGGGAGCTGTTTTTT.

The genes are TRBV15 and TRBJ1-4; possible D gene TRBD1, 6 bases. Trimming left V 3 bases short and J 8 bases short, with 16 bases between. The CDR3 runs 15 residues. Germline-derived CDR1 and CDR2 are LNHNV and YYDKDF (reference sequence). CDR3 in amino acids: CATSSPGQGLEKLFF. CDR3 coding DNA: TGTGCCACCAGCAGCCCTGGTCAGGGGTTGGAAAAACTGTTTTTT.

This chain links TRBV14 with TRBJ2-7; 8 positions agree with TRBD1. V lost 8 bases to trimming and J lost 4 bases; unmatched junction nucleotides: 10. The CDR3 consists of 14 residues. CDR1 is SGHDN and CDR2 is FVKESK in the germline V gene. The CDR3: CASLYKDRAYEQYF. The CDR3 coding sequence is TGTGCCAGCCTGTATAAGGACAGGGCGTACGAGCAGTACTTC.

This clone was detected only a few times. The J gene is TRBJ2-2, the V gene TRBV28, with a possible D match to TRBD1 (5 bases). The CDR3 loop spans 15 amino acids. Deletions cut 2 bases from V and 1 base from J, with 8 bases between. CDR1 MDHEN and CDR2 SYDVKM come from the germline V gene. In nucleotides, the CDR3 is TGTGCCAGCAGTTTACGCAGGGTGAACACCGGGGAGCTGTTTTTT. Translation: CASSLRRVNTGELFF.

DNA for the CDR3: TGTGCCAGCAGCCCCCCTAGCGGGAGGGTCAAAGAGACCCAGTACTTC. This gives the protein CASSPPSGRVKETQYF. The J gene is TRBJ2-5, the V gene TRBV14; 12 nucleotides agree with TRBD2. The CDR3 length is 16 residues. Trimming cost V 4 bases and J 3 bases; bases outside gene matches: 6. Per germline, CDR1 SGHDN and CDR2 FVKESK.

The chain employs TRBV7-8 and TRBJ2-1; D is possibly TRBD1 (5 bases). This CDR3 region has 15 residues. V was trimmed by 5 bases and J by 0 bases, leaving 11 bases between them. The germline gives CDR1 SGHVS, CDR2 FQNEAQ. The CDR3 is CASSSRGFSYNEQFF. Written as DNA, the CDR3 is TGTGCCAGCAGCAGTAGGGGCTTCTCCTACAATGAGCAGTTCTTC.

The count of this clone is one. This rearrangement joins TRBV7-8 to TRBJ1-5; D possibly corresponds to TRBD1 (6 bases). Trimming took 0 bases from V and 2 from J, leaving 8 bases between them. CDR1 is SGHVS, CDR2 FQNEAQ, per germline. This CDR3 contains 15 residues. In DNA, the CDR3 is TGTGCCAGCAGCTTAGCACGACAGGGCAATCAGCCCCAGCATTTT. Protein sequence: CASSLARQGNQPQHF.

V gene TRBV18 combines with J gene TRBJ2-7; 7 nucleotides agree with TRBD2. This CDR3 is 14 amino acids long. Per germline, CDR1 KGHSH and CDR2 LQKENI. J was trimmed by 4 bases and V by 5 bases; bases with no gene match: 8. The CDR3 region is CASSMGGTTYEQYF. CDR3 coding DNA: TGTGCCAGCTCAATGGGGGGGACGACTTACGAGCAGTACTTC.

The rearrangement links TRBV27 to TRBJ2-7; 10 bases match TRBD2. CDR1 and CDR2 from the germline V gene are MNHEY and SMNVEV (reference sequence). With 0 bases clipped from V and 2 bases from J, the junction kept 4 bases outside the gene matches. The CDR3 spans 16 residues. The CDR3 nucleotides are TGTGCCAGCAGTTTATCGGGACTAGCGACGACCTACGAGCAGTACTTC. Protein: CASSLSGLATTYEQYF.

This clone has a single count. V gene TRBV11-2 combines with J gene TRBJ2-1, with 7 bases identical to TRBD1. The V and J ends lost 1 base and 4 bases, in that order; junction bases with no gene match: 4. CDR3 length: 15 amino acids. CDR1 and CDR2 from the germline V gene are SGHAT and FQNNGV. Here the CDR3 DNA reads TGTGCCAGCAGCTTAGTGGGACAGCGTTACAATGAGCAGTTCTTC. It specifies CASSLVGQRYNEQFF.

This rearrangement joins TRBV7-6 to TRBJ1-3; D unresolved. V lost 5 bases to trimming and J lost 1 base, with 15 bases between them. Per germline, CDR1 SGHVS and CDR2 FNYEAQ. This CDR3 contains 16 residues. CDR3 in amino acids: CASSHSQHPSGNTIYF. In DNA, the CDR3 is TGTGCCAGCAGCCACAGCCAGCACCCATCTGGAAACACCATATATTTT.

This clone was picked up one time. The chain employs TRBV7-3 and TRBJ2-7, with D possibly being TRBD2 (7 bases). The CDR3 has 14 amino acids. Germline V lookup: CDR1 SGHTA, CDR2 FQGTGA. V was clipped by 2 bases and J by 9 bases, with 17 bases between them. The CDR3 DNA is TGTGCCAGCAGCTTAGGGGGGGCGACTGCCGGGCAGTACTTC. Its translation is CASSLGGATAGQYF. The full variable domain, completed using reference TRBV7-3 and TRBJ2-7, is GAGVSQTPSNKVTEKGKYVELRCDPISGHTALYWYRQSLGQGPEFLIYFQGTGAADDSGLPNDRFFAVRPEGSVSTLKIQRTERGDSAVYLCASSLGGATAGQYFGPGTRLTVT.

This chain links TRBV28 with TRBJ1-2; D gene ambiguous. The CDR3 contains 14 residues. V lost 2 bases to trimming and J lost 2 bases, with 9 bases between them. CDR1 and CDR2 (germline): MDHEN, SYDVKM. CDR3 sequence: CASSLRVRNYGYTF. The CDR3 nucleotides read TGTGCCAGCAGTTTACGGGTACGGAACTATGGCTACACCTTC.

The rearrangement uses TRBV7-2 and TRBJ2-3, with a tentative D call TRBD2 (6 bases). The CDR3 extends over 14 amino acids. Trimming shortened V by 1 base and J by 6 bases, and 11 bases separated the two germline ends. Germline CDR1 and CDR2: SGHTA and FQGNSA. CDR3 in DNA: TGTGCCAGCAGCTTAGTTGGAGGGGCGGATACGCAGTATTTT. This codes for CASSLVGGADTQYF.

The CDR3 sequence is CASSQVREPNTEAFF. The CDR3 coding sequence is TGTGCCAGCAGCCAAGTACGAGAGCCGAACACTGAAGCTTTCTTT. This chain uses TRBV4-2 with TRBJ1-1; D gene unclear. There are 15 residues in the CDR3. Per the germline V gene, CDR1 is LGHNA and CDR2 is YNFKEQ. Trimming took 1 base from V and 1 from J, leaving 10 bases between them.

V gene TRBV5-8 combines with J gene TRBJ2-3, with a tentative D call TRBD1 (6 bases). This CDR3 comprises 16 residues. V was pared by 0 bases and J by 0 bases, with 11 bases between. Germline-derived CDR1 and CDR2 are SGHTS and YDEGEE. The CDR3 bases are TGTGCCAGCAGCTTGGAGTCAGGGGCTAGCACAGATACGCAGTATTTT. Translating it yields CASSLESGASTDTQYF.

This chain joins TRBV10-1 and TRBJ2-7; 7 positions agree with TRBD1. V shed 0 bases and J 6 bases; nucleotides not matched to a gene: 5. The CDR3 extends over 14 amino acids. Per germline, CDR1 WNHNN and CDR2 SYGVQD (reference sequence). This chain's CDR3 is CASSESGQTGEQYF. The CDR3 DNA reads as TGCGCCAGCAGTGAGTCGGGACAGACAGGCGAGCAGTACTTC.

Here the CDR3 reads CASSQTGSGSYEQYF. The CDR3 coding sequence is TGCGCCAGCAGCCAAACAGGGAGTGGGTCCTACGAGCAGTACTTC. The rearrangement uses TRBV4-1 and TRBJ2-7; TRBD1 might be the D (6 bases). The germline V gene has CDR1 MGHRA and CDR2 YSYEKL. Trimming took 2 bases from V and 1 from J, leaving 12 bases between them. The CDR3 is made up of 15 amino acids.

This chain uses TRBV28 with TRBJ1-1, with TRBD1 identical over 7 bases. The CDR3 consists of 14 residues. Losses at the gene ends were 5 bases for V and 8 bases for J; bases not matched to a gene: 11. Germline V gene sequence: CDR1 MDHEN, CDR2 SYDVKM. The CDR3 reads CASSRIPGQREAFF. CDR3 coding DNA: TGTGCCAGCAGTCGAATCCCGGGACAGCGAGAAGCTTTCTTT.

The chain recombines TRBV7-3 with TRBJ2-2; 8 nucleotides agree with TRBD2. From germline, CDR1 is SGHTA and CDR2 FQGTGA. This CDR3 spans 14 amino acids. The V gene end was trimmed by 5 bases and the J gene end by 7 bases; junction bases not matched to a gene: 6. The CDR3: CASSRGTSGGELFF. The CDR3, as DNA: TGTGCCAGCAGCCGGGGGACTAGTGGCGGGGAGCTGTTTTTT.

The rearrangement joins TRBV30 to TRBJ2-1; D remains ambiguous. The V end lost 3 bases, the J end lost 8 bases, and 8 bases lay between the germline ends. The CDR3 loop spans 11 amino acids. The germline CDR1 and CDR2 sequences are GTSNPN and SVGIG (reference sequence). The DNA of the CDR3 is TGTGCCTGGAGCTATAGAGATGAGCAGTTCTTC. It specifies CAWSYRDEQFF.

This chain connects TRBV7-6 to TRBJ1-5; TRBD1 matches at 8 bases. CDR3 size: 13 residues. Germline loops: CDR1 SGHVS, CDR2 FNYEAQ. With V trimmed by 7 bases and J by 2 bases, 1 base remained unmatched. The CDR3 reads CASTTGGNQPQHF. The CDR3 DNA sequence: TGTGCCAGCACGACAGGGGGCAATCAGCCCCAGCATTTT.